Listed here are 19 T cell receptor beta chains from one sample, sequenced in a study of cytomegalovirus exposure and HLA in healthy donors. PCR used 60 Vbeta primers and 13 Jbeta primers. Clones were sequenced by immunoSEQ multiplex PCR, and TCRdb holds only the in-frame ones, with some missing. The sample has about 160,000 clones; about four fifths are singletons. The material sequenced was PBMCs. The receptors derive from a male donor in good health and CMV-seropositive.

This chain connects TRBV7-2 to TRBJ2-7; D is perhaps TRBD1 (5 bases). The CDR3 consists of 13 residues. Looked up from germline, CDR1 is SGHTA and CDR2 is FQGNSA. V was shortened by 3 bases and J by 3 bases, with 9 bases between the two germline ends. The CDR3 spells CASSFDRGYEQYF. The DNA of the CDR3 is TGTGCCAGCAGCTTTGACAGAGGCTACGAGCAGTACTTC.

The CDR3 spells CASSIPPSYEQFF. The CDR3 DNA reads as TGTGCCAGTAGTATTCCCCCCTCGTATGAGCAGTTCTTC. The rearrangement links TRBV19 to TRBJ2-1; no reliable D call. Between the trimmed V and J ends, which lost 3 bases and 8 bases, there was a span of 11 bases. The CDR3 runs to 13 residues. Germline V gives CDR1 LNHDA, CDR2 SQIVND (reference sequence).

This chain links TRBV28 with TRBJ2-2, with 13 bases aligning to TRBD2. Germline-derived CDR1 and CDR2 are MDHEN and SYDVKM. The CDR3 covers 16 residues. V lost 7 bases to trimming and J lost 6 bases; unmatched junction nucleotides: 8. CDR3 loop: CASKMAGLAGSGELFF. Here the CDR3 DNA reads TGTGCCAGCAAAATGGCGGGACTAGCGGGATCCGGGGAGCTGTTTTTT.

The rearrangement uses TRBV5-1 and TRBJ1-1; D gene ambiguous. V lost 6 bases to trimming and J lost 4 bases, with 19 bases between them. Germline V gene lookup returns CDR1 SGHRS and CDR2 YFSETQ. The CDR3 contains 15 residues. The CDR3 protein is CASTEGTRGGTEAFF. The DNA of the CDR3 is TGCGCCAGCACGGAAGGCACACGGGGTGGCACTGAAGCTTTCTTT.

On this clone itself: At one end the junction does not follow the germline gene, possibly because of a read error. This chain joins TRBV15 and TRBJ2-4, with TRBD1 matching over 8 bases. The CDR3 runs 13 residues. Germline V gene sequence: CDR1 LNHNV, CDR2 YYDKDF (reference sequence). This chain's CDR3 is CATSRDGQGARDF. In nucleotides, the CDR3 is TGTGCCACCAGCAGAGATGGCCAGGGGGCGAGGGACTTC.

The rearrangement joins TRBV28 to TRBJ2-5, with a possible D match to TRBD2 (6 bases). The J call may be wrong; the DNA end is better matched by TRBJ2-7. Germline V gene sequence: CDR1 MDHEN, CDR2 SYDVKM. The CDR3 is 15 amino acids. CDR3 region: CASSPSGTGRDEQYF. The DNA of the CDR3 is TGTGCCAGCAGCCCTTCCGGGACTGGCCGTGACGAGCAGTACTTC.

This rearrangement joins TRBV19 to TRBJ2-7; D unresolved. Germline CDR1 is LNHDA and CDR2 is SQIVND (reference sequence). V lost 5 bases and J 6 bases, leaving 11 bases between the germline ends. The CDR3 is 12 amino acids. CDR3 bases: TGTGCCAGTAGTGATTCACGGTCCGAGCAGTACTTC. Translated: CASSDSRSEQYF.

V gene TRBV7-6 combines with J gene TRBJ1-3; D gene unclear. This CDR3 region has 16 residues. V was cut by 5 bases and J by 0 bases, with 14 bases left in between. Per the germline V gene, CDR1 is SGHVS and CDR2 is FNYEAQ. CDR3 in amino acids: CASSPEYSLSGNTIYF. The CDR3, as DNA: TGTGCCAGCAGCCCCGAATACAGTCTCTCTGGAAACACCATATATTTT. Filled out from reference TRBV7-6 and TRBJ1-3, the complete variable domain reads GAGVSQSPRYKVTKRGQDVALRCDPISGHVSLYWYRQALGQGPEFLTYFNYEAQQDKSGLPNDRFSAERPEGSISTLTIQRTEQRDSAMYRCASSPEYSLSGNTIYFGEGSWLTVV.

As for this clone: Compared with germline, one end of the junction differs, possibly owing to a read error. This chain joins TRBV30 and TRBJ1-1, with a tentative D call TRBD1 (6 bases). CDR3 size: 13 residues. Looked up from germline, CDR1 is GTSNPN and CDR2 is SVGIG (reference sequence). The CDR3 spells CAWSVLGGVTARF. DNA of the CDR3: TGTGCCTGGAGTGTACTAGGGGGGGTCACTGCCCGCTTT.

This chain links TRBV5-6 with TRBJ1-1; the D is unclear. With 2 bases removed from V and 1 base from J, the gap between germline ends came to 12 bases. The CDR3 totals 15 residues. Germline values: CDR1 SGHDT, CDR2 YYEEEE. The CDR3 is CASSFRTIWNTEAFF. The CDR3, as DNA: TGTGCCAGCAGCTTCCGGACTATATGGAACACTGAAGCTTTCTTT.

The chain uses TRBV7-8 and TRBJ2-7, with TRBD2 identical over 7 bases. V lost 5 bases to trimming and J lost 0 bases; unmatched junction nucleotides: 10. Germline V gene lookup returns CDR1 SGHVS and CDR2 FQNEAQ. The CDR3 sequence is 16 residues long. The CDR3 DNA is TGTGCCAGCAGCGTTAGGGGAGGGGCAAGCTCCTACGAGCAGTACTTC. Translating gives CASSVRGGASSYEQYF.

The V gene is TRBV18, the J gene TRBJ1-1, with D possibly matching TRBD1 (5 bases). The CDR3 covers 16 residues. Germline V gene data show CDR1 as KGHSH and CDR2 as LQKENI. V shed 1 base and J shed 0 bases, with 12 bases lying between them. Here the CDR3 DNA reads TGTGCCAGCTCACCACAGGGGCGAGTGCTGAACACTGAAGCTTTCTTT. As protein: CASSPQGRVLNTEAFF.

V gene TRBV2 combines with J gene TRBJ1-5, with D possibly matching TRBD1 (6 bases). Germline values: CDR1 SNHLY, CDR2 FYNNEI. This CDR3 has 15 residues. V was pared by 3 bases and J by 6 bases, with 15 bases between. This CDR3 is CASSDFGGGSQPQHF. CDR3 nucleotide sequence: TGTGCCAGCAGTGATTTCGGGGGCGGGAGTCAGCCCCAGCATTTT.

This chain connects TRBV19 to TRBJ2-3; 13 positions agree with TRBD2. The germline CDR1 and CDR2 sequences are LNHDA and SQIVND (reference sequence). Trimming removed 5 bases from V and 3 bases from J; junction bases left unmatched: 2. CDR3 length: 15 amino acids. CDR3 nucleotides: TGTGCCAGTAGTTTGGGACTAGCGGGGACAGATACGCAGTATTTT. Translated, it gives CASSLGLAGTDTQYF.

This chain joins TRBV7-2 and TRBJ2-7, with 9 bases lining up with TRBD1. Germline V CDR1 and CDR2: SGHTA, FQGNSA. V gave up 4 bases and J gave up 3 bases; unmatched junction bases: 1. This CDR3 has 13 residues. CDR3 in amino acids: CASSWGQGYEQYF. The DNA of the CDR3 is TGTGCCAGCAGCTGGGGACAGGGCTACGAGCAGTACTTC.

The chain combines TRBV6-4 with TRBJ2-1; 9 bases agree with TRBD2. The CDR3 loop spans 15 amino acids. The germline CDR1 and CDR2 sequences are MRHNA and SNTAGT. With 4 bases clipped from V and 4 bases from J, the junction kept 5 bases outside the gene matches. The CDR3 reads CASSVVAGVYNEQFF. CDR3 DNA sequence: TGTGCCAGCAGTGTAGTAGCGGGAGTGTACAATGAGCAGTTCTTC.

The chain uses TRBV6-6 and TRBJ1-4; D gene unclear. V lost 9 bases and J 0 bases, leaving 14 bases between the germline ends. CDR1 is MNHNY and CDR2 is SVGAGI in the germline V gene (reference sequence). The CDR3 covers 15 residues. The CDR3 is CASSGGPATNEKLFF. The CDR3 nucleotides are TGTGCCAGTTCAGGAGGGCCGGCAACTAATGAAAAACTGTTTTTT.

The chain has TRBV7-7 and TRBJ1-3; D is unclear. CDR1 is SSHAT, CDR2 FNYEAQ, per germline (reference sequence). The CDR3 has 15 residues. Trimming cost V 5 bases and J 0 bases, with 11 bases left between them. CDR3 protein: CASSQDGSSGNTIYF. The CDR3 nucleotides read TGTGCCAGCAGCCAGGATGGCAGCTCTGGAAACACCATATATTTT.

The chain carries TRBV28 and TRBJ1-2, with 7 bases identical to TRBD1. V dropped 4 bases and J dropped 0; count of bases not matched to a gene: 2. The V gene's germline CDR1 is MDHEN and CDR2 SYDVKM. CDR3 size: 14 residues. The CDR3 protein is CASSSTGANYGYTF. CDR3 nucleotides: TGTGCCAGCAGTTCAACAGGGGCTAACTATGGCTACACCTTC.